The sequence of this T cell receptor beta chain was determined in a study of blood T cell repertoires in COVID-19. Study overall: There were acute and convalescent COVID-19 samples, and they came from the United States, Italy and Spain. From T cells, B-cell-depleted T cells, or PBMCs came the material, which was cDNA or gDNA.

V shed 0 bases, J shed 4 bases, and the junction held 8 bases outside the gene matches. CDR3 size: 16 residues. Germline CDR1 LGHNA, CDR2 YNFKEQ. Here immunoSEQ multiplex PCR was the method, and the copy in TCRdb shows in-frame clones only, minus some. The repertoire holds about 49,000 clones, with approximately 90% as singletons. The receptor comes from a man older than 75 with acute or convalescent COVID-19. V and J are TRBV4-2 and TRBJ1-1; 7 bases are shared with TRBD1. The source material was peripheral blood. The CDR3 spells CASSQEYTGVSTEAFF. The DNA of the CDR3 is TGTGCCAGCAGCCAAGAATATACAGGGGTTAGCACTGAAGCTTTCTTT.